This is a list of T cell receptor beta chains from one sample in a study of graft-versus-host responses after intestinal transplantation. Some clones are missing from TCRdb's copy, which holds only in-frame ones; the method was immunoSEQ multiplex PCR. The table has approximately 33,000 clones, about 80% seen once. No cognate antigen is known for these TCRs. The input for sequencing was unstimulated CD8+ T cells sorted from spleen or lymph node cells, taken before intestinal transplant. The receptors here all came from a human donor who received an intestinal transplant. Each CDR3 is given with its conserved first and last residue. The D gene is left open where the match is weak. The size of a clone is reported for some rows only, either as once, few or many, or as a class for expanded clones.

TRBV6-5	.	TRBD2	TRBJ2-7	TGTGCCAGCAGTTACGGGGAGGGCTCCTACGAGCAGTACTTC	CASSYGEGSYEQYF
TRBV2	.	TRBD1	TRBJ2-7	TGTGCCAGCAGTGATAGATGGGGACAGACAACCTACGAGCAGTACTTC	CASSDRWGQTTYEQYF
TRBV7-9	.	TRBD1	TRBJ1-1	TGTGCCAGCAGCCCTTTCGGGACAGACGAAGCTTTCTTT	CASSPFGTDEAFF
TRBV28	.	.	TRBJ2-7	TGTGCCAGCAGTTTTCCGAGCTCCTACGAGCAGTACTTC	CASSFPSSYEQYF
TRBV7-6	.	.	TRBJ1-3	TGTGCCAGCAGCTTATGGGCCGACTCTGGAAACACCATATATTTT	CASSLWADSGNTIYF
TRBV2	.	.	TRBJ1-1	TGTGCCAGCAGTGACAGGATCACTGAAGCTTTCTTT	CASSDRITEAFF
TRBV19	.	.	TRBJ1-5	TGTGCCAGCGCCAGGGGTAGCAATCAGCCCCAGCATTTT	CASARGSNQPQHF
TRBV28	.	.	TRBJ1-5	TGTGCCAGCATCGTAGGGCGGGGTCAGCCCCAGCATTTT	CASIVGRGQPQHF
TRBV19	.	TRBD2	TRBJ2-7	TGTGCCAGTAGTATAGCCTCGGGGGAGGGCTACGAGCAGTACTTC	CASSIASGEGYEQYF
TRBV27	.	.	TRBJ2-3	TGTGCCAGCAGTTCCTGGACAGATACTAGCACAGATACGCAGTATTTT	CASSSWTDTSTDTQYF
TRBV5-1	.	.	TRBJ2-1	TGCGCCAGCAGCTACAGACAGAGAACGACCTACAATGAGCAGTTCTTC	CASSYRQRTTYNEQFF
TRBV4-1	.	TRBD1	TRBJ2-7	TGCGCCAGCAGCCAAGTATCCATGGGGGGGACAGGGCAATACGAGCAGTACTTC	CASSQVSMGGTGQYEQYF
TRBV4-1	.	.	TRBJ2-5	TGCGCCAGCAGCCAAGACGGGAGGCTGGGGGCTCCCCAAGAGACCCAGTACTTC	CASSQDGRLGAPQETQYF
TRBV27	.	TRBD1	TRBJ2-1	TGTGCCAGCAGTTTTAGCCCAGGGGGTGAGCAGTTCTTC	CASSFSPGGEQFF
TRBV9	few	.	TRBJ2-2	TGTGCCAGCAGTGCCCAGGGGCGTTACACCGGGGAGCTGTTTTTT	CASSAQGRYTGELFF
TRBV9	.	.	TRBJ2-5	TGTGCCAGCAGCGTATCCTCCCAGGGGTGGGGAGAGACCCAGTACTTC	CASSVSSQGWGETQYF
TRBV11-2	.	TRBD1	TRBJ2-5	TGTGCCAGCAGCCAGACCGGGACAGAGAAAGAGACCCAGTACTTC	CASSQTGTEKETQYF
TRBV11-2	.	TRBD1	TRBJ2-7	TGTGCCAGCAGCTTAGGCGGGACAGGTGCGTACGAGCAGTACTTC	CASSLGGTGAYEQYF
TRBV5-1	once	.	TRBJ1-2	TGCGCCAGCAATCCTACGACAGGCCCCCTCTATGGCTACACCTTC	CASNPTTGPLYGYTF
TRBV27	.	.	TRBJ2-1	TGTGCCAGCAGTTTCTGGAGTATGGGTGAGCAGTTCTTC	CASSFWSMGEQFF
TRBV4-1	.	TRBD2	TRBJ2-1	TGCGCCAGCAGACTAGCGGGAGGTGCCTACAATGAGCAGTTCTTC	CASRLAGGAYNEQFF
TRBV11-2	.	.	TRBJ2-1	TGTGCCAGCAGCTTAGTCGGGGGCTCCTACAATGAGCAGTTCTTC	CASSLVGGSYNEQFF
TRBV11-3	.	TRBD2	TRBJ2-7	TGTGCCAGCAGCCGACTAAGGCGGGAGGACTTTTTATCCTACGAGCAGTACTTC	CASSRLRREDFLSYEQYF
TRBV6-1	.	.	TRBJ1-5	TGTGCCAGCAGTGGGGCCAATCAGCCCCAGCATTTT	CASSGANQPQHF
TRBV27	.	.	TRBJ1-5	TGTGCCAGCAGAAGGCGATTGGACAGATATCAGCCCCAGCATTTT	CASRRRLDRYQPQHF
TRBV30	.	.	TRBJ1-5	TGTGCCTGGAGTCCCACAGGGTTCCTAAGCAATCAGCCCCAGCATTTT	CAWSPTGFLSNQPQHF
TRBV2	once	.	TRBJ1-4	TGTGCCAGCAGTGAAACAGACATTCAAAATGAAAAACTGTTTTTT	CASSETDIQNEKLFF
TRBV13	.	TRBD2	TRBJ2-1	TGTGCCAGCAGCTTCGGCGGGGGGGGCAATGAGCAGTTCTTC	CASSFGGGGNEQFF
TRBV9	.	TRBD2	TRBJ2-1	TGTGCCAGCAGCCCAGGACTAGCGGTCTACAATGAGCAGTTCTTC	CASSPGLAVYNEQFF
TRBV28	.	.	TRBJ1-3	TGTGCCAGCAGTACTCGGGACACCTCTGGAAACACCATATATTTT	CASSTRDTSGNTIYF
TRBV7-9	.	.	TRBJ1-2	TGTGCCAGCAGCTTAGCAACGGCTAACTATGGCTACACCTTC	CASSLATANYGYTF
TRBV7-9	.	.	TRBJ1-5	TGTGCCAGCAGCTTAGCTGGCAGGGGTGGCAATCAGCCCCAGCATTTT	CASSLAGRGGNQPQHF
TRBV9	.	TRBD2	TRBJ2-7	TGTGCCAGCAGCGTAGGGGGCGGGAGTGGTAGCGAGCAGTACTTC	CASSVGGGSGSEQYF
TRBV5-4	.	TRBD1	TRBJ2-7	TGTGCCAGCAGCTTAAGGACAGGGGTTCACGAGCAGTACTTC	CASSLRTGVHEQYF
TRBV4-1	.	.	TRBJ2-1	TGCGCCAGCAGCCAAGATGGATTACCGTCGCGGGAGCAGTTCTTC	CASSQDGLPSREQFF
TRBV5-4	few	TRBD1	TRBJ2-7	TGTGCCAGCATCAAGGACGAGGGGGCGCTGAACGAGCAGTACTTC	CASIKDEGALNEQYF
TRBV18	.	.	TRBJ1-4	TGTGCCAGCTCACGGTCTCCGTACGGAGAGACAACTAATGAAAAACTGTTTTTT	CASSRSPYGETTNEKLFF
TRBV5-1	.	.	TRBJ2-7	TGCGCCAGCAGCTTTGGGGGGAACTACGAGCAGTACTTC	CASSFGGNYEQYF
TRBV7-9	.	TRBD2	TRBJ2-3	TGTGCCAGCAATCCTGCGCGGGAGGGCACAGATACGCAGTATTTT	CASNPAREGTDTQYF
TRBV2	.	TRBD2	TRBJ2-1	TGTGCCAGCAGTGATCGGGCTAGCGGGTCCAATGAGCAGTTCTTC	CASSDRASGSNEQFF
TRBV2	.	TRBD2	TRBJ2-2	TGTGCCAACAGAGCGGGGGCGAACACCGGGGAGCTGTTTTTT	CANRAGANTGELFF
TRBV6-4	.	TRBD2	TRBJ2-1	TGTGCCAGCAGTGCCGGCGGGAGTAGCGATGAGCAGTTCTTC	CASSAGGSSDEQFF
TRBV28	.	.	TRBJ2-1	TGTGCCAGCAGTTTACTCCCAGCCCGACTTGGCGGGGATGAGCAGTTCTTC	CASSLLPARLGGDEQFF
TRBV6-5	.	.	TRBJ2-1	TGTGCCAGCAGTTACGGGCAGGGATACGGTGAGCAGTTCTTC	CASSYGQGYGEQFF
TRBV19	.	TRBD2	TRBJ2-5	TGTGCCAGTAGTTCGGGACTAGCGGCAGAGACCCAGTACTTC	CASSSGLAAETQYF
TRBV28	.	.	TRBJ2-5	TGTGCCAGCACCCTGACCGGGATCCAAGAGACCCAGTACTTC	CASTLTGIQETQYF
TRBV6-4	.	TRBD2	TRBJ2-7	TGTGCCAGCGGCCTAGCGGGGGGGCACTTTTTCCACGAGCAGTACTTC	CASGLAGGHFFHEQYF
TRBV7-9	.	TRBD1	TRBJ2-7	TGTGCCAGCAGCTTCTGGGACAGGGCCTACGAGCAGTACTTC	CASSFWDRAYEQYF
TRBV11-2	.	.	TRBJ2-3	TGTGCCAGCAGCTTAGACGTAGAGCCGGATACGCAGTATTTT	CASSLDVEPDTQYF
TRBV10-3	.	.	TRBJ2-3	TGTGCCATCAGTGACGGTAGCGGCACAGATACGCAGTATTTT	CAISDGSGTDTQYF
TRBV28	.	.	TRBJ1-6	TGTGCCAGCAGATTGGGGGGGAGTCGTAATTCACCCCTCCACTTT	CASRLGGSRNSPLHF